This section outlines one T cell receptor (beta chain) sequence together with its context. The antigen is not known. This entry is derived from a study of T cell responses to AZD1222 COVID-19 vaccine. Study results and limitations: There were mostly white British donors and more females than males, and clonal diversity was possibly underestimated.

This table comes from immunoSEQ multiplex PCR, and its TCRdb copy is limited to in-frame clones, with some not included. The table shows 89,000 or so clones, with around 93% occurring only once. V was clipped by 6 bases and J by 0 bases; unmatched bases: 0. This CDR3 region has 13 residues. Looked up from germline, CDR1 is SGHAT and CDR2 is FQNNGV. The chain links TRBV11-2 to TRBJ1-1; 8 nucleotides agree with TRBD1. Sample: peripheral blood, taken 28 days after the second AZD1222 dose. The sequence was collected from an adult who received the AZD1222 COVID-19 vaccine. CDR3 sequence reads: CASRDRVNTEAFF. The CDR3 coding sequence is TGTGCCAGCAGGGACAGGGTGAACACTGAAGCTTTCTTT.